The clone carrying this T cell receptor (beta chain) was detected many times. This CDR3 is built from 14 residues. Germline assignment: CDR1 SGHTA and CDR2 FQGNSA. V lost 5 bases to trimming and J lost 3 bases, with 10 bases between them. The data belong to a study of T cells in Graves' hyperthyroidism and ophthalmopathy. About the research overall: Blood was drawn when the patient was first diagnosed and still untreated.

Researchers amplified the TCR beta CDR3 regions from RNA transcripts. HTBI primers were used for first-round RT-PCR of the TCR CDR3. TCRdb called the multiplex PCR reads again in MiXCR, with one record for every CDR3 protein. The sample contains roughly 500,000 distinct CDR3 sequences, about 20% of which appear only once. Exclusion of patients followed from uncontrolled infection, other autoimmune disease, pregnancy or lactation. This clonotype originated in an older woman with Graves' ophthalmopathy. The chain employs TRBV7-2 and TRBJ2-2; tentative D call: TRBD1 (5 bases). Sequencing used blood. This CDR3 is CASSPRQYTGELFF. DNA of the CDR3: TGTGCCAGCAGCCCAAGACAGTACACCGGGGAGCTGTTTTTT.